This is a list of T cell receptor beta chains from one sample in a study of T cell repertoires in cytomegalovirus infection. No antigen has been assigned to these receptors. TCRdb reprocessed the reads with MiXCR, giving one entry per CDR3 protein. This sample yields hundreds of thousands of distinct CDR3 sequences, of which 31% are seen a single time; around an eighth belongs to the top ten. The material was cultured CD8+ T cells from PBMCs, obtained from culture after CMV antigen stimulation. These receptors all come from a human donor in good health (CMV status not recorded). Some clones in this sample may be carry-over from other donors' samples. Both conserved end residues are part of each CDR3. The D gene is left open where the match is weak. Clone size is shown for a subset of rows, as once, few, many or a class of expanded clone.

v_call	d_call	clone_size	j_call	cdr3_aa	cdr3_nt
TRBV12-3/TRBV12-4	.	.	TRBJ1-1	CASTPSVNTEAFF	TGTGCCAGCACCCCGTCAGTGAACACTGAAGCTTTCTTT
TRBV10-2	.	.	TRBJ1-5	CASSESSAGPWGNQPQHF	TGCGCCAGCAGTGAGTCGTCGGCAGGCCCCTGGGGCAATCAGCCCCAGCATTTT
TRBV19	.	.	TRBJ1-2	CASITGYGYTF	TGTGCCAGTATTACGGGGTATGGCTACACCTTC
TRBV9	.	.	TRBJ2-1	CASSSGGWSYNEQFF	TGTGCCAGCAGCTCCGGGGGTTGGTCCTACAATGAGCAGTTCTTC
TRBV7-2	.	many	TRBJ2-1	CASSLGAHNEQFF	TGTGCCAGCAGCTTAGGTGCCCACAATGAGCAGTTCTTC
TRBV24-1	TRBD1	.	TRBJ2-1	CATTGGRGNEQFF	TGTGCCACCACAGGGGGCAGGGGTAATGAGCAGTTCTTC
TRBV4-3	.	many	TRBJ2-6	CASSQGPKTDSGANVLTF	TGCGCCAGCAGCCAGGGACCGAAAACGGATTCTGGGGCCAACGTCCTGACTTTC
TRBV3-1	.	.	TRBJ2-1	CASSQGRLGMNEQFF	TGTGCCAGCAGCCAAGGGAGGCTAGGAATGAATGAGCAGTTCTTC
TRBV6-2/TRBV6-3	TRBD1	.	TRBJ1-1	CASSQDRGYTEAFF	TGTGCCAGCAGTCAGGACAGGGGGTACACTGAAGCTTTCTTT
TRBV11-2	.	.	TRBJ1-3	CASSLSRFPGNTIYF	TGTGCCAGCAGCTTATCGAGGTTCCCTGGAAACACCATATATTTT
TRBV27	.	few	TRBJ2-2	CASSLRVTRATPTPRGRTGELFF	TGTGCCAGCAGTTTGAGGGTGACCCGGGCCACTCCCACCCCTAGAGGCAGGACCGGGGAGCTGTTTTTT
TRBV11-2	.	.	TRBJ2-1	CASSPAGAQFF	TGTGCCAGCAGCCCGGCGGGGGCGCAGTTCTTC
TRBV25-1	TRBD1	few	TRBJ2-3	CASSEYFHGTANPTDTQYF	TGTGCCAGCAGTGAATATTTCCACGGGACAGCGAACCCCACAGATACGCAGTATTTT
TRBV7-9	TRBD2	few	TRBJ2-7	CASSPTSGGPSSYEQYF	TGTGCCAGCAGCCCTACTAGCGGGGGGCCGAGCTCCTACGAGCAGTACTTC
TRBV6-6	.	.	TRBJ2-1	CASSYTVMSSYNEQFF	TGTGCCAGCAGTTATACCGTTATGAGCTCCTACAATGAGCAGTTCTTC
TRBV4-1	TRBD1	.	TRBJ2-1	CASSHRQGPNNEQFF	TGCGCCAGCAGCCATCGACAGGGCCCGAACAATGAGCAGTTCTTC
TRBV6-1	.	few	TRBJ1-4	CASSFGRPDEKLFF	TGTGCCAGCAGCTTTGGGAGGCCCGACGAAAAACTGTTTTTT
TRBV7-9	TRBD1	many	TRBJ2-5	CASSKYGTAEETQYF	TGTGCCAGCAGCAAATACGGGACAGCCGAAGAGACCCAGTACTTC
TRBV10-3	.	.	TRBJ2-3	CAISGSPNGDVYTQYF	TGTGCCATCAGCGGATCCCCTAACGGGGACGTATATACGCAGTATTTT
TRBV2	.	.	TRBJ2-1	CASKGNYNEQFF	TGTGCCAGCAAAGGAAACTACAATGAGCAGTTCTTC
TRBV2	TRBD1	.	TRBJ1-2	CASSQGTGSNYGYTF	TGTGCCAGCAGCCAAGGGACAGGGAGTAACTATGGCTACACCTTC
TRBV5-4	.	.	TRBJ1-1	CANKWGNTEAFF	TGTGCCAACAAATGGGGGAACACTGAAGCTTTCTTT
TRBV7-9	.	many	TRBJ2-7	CASSHLDSSYEQYF	TGTGCCAGCAGCCACCTGGACAGTTCCTACGAGCAGTACTTC
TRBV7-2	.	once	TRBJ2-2	CASSLGGGVLFF	TGTGCCAGCAGTCTAGGTGGCGGGGTGCTGTTTTTT
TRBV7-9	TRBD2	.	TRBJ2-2	CASSLGVWDYPDTGELFF	TGTGCCAGCAGCTTAGGGGTATGGGACTACCCTGACACCGGGGAGCTGTTTTTT
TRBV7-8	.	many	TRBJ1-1	CASSLDGMNTEAFF	TGTGCCAGCAGCCTGGACGGCATGAACACTGAAGCTTTCTTT
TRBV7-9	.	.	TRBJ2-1	CASSLEARREQFF	TGTGCCAGCAGCTTAGAGGCTAGGAGGGAGCAGTTCTTC
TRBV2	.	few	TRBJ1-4	CASSVRMREEKLFF	TGTGCCAGCAGTGTAAGGATGAGAGAAGAAAAACTGTTTTTT
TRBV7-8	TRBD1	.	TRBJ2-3	CASSFRYGTGARSTDTQYF	TGTGCCAGCAGCTTCAGGTACGGGACAGGGGCCCGAAGCACAGATACGCAGTATTTT
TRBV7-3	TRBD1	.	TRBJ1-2	CASSDGTVNGHYGYTF	TGTGCCAGCAGCGACGGGACAGTGAACGGCCACTATGGCTACACCTTC
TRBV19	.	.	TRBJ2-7	CASSRKGGSSYEQYF	TGTGCCAGTAGTCGAAAGGGGGGATCGTCCTACGAGCAGTACTTC
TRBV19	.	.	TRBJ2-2	CASSPHKPPRELFF	TGTGCCAGTAGTCCTCACAAGCCGCCGAGGGAGCTGTTTTTT
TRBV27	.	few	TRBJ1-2	CASSLFQGQHGYTF	TGTGCCAGCAGTTTATTTCAGGGGCAGCATGGCTACACCTTC
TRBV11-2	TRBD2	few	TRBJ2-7	CASSLDLRLAGGLPYEQYF	TGTGCCAGCAGCTTAGATCTGCGCCTAGCGGGGGGCCTCCCCTACGAGCAGTACTTC
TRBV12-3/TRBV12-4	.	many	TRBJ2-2	CASQGGTNTGELFF	TGTGCCAGCCAGGGAGGAACGAACACCGGGGAGCTGTTTTTT
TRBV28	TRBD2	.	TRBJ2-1	CASSLDSGPIEQFF	TGTGCCAGCAGTTTGGATAGCGGGCCTATCGAGCAGTTCTTC
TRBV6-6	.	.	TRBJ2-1	CASSLGRKLPYNEQFF	TGTGCCAGCAGTTTGGGTAGGAAGCTGCCCTACAATGAGCAGTTCTTC
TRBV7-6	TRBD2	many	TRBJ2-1	CASSSGAVASGAGNEQFF	TGTGCCAGCAGCTCCGGTGCCGTTGCTAGCGGGGCGGGCAATGAGCAGTTCTTC
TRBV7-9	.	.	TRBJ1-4	CASSLGRALRANEKLFF	TGTGCCAGCAGCTTAGGAAGGGCACTCAGGGCTAATGAAAAACTGTTTTTT
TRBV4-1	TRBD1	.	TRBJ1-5	CASSQVQGMNQPQHF	TGCGCCAGCAGCCAAGTACAGGGGATGAATCAGCCCCAGCATTTT
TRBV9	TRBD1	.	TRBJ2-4	CASSVARQGNIQYF	TGTGCCAGCAGCGTAGCTCGACAGGGGAACATTCAGTACTTC
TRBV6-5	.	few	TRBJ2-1	CASSLVGVSNEQFF	TGTGCCAGCAGTTTGGTCGGGGTCTCCAATGAGCAGTTCTTC
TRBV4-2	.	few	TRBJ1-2	CASSQEETFNYGYTF	TGTGCCAGCAGCCAAGAGGAGACTTTTAACTATGGCTACACCTTC
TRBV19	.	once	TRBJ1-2	CASTQFNYGYTF	TGTGCCAGTACCCAGTTCAACTATGGCTACACCTTC
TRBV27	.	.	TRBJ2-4	CATTGGAAKNIQYF	TGTGCCACCACCGGGGGCGCTGCCAAAAACATTCAGTACTTC
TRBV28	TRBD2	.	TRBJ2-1	CASSFGLAGVYNEQFF	TGTGCCAGCAGTTTCGGGCTAGCGGGGGTCTACAATGAGCAGTTCTTC